The 32 T cell receptor beta chains below were found in one sample sequenced in a study of blood T cell repertoires in COVID-19. Data came from immunoSEQ multiplex PCR; TCRdb stores just in-frame clones and leaves some out. Here the sample spans some 350,000 clones, roughly 87% being singletons. The sample comprised PBMCs or T cells enriched from blood (not recorded which). The origin of the receptors is a woman aged 30 to 39 who had recovered from COVID-19.

The gene calls are TRBV27 and TRBJ1-5; D is unresolved. Per germline, CDR1 MNHEY and CDR2 SMNVEV (reference sequence). The V and J ends lost 0 bases and 1 base respectively, with 7 bases between them. The CDR3 spans 15 residues. CDR3 region: CASSLSATSNQPQHF. CDR3 sequence (DNA): TGTGCCAGCAGTTTATCCGCCACAAGCAATCAGCCCCAGCATTTT.

Only one count was recorded for this clone. This chain connects TRBV18 to TRBJ1-1; D might be TRBD1 (6 bases). Trimming pared 3 bases from V and 1 base from J, leaving 15 bases between. CDR1 KGHSH and CDR2 LQKENI come from the germline V gene. The CDR3 is 16 amino acids. CDR3 bases: TGTGCCAGCTCACCTTCTTCGACAGGCGGGAACACTGAAGCTTTCTTT. Encoded protein: CASSPSSTGGNTEAFF.

This clone was detected only once. The V and J genes are TRBV6-2 or TRBV6-3 and TRBJ2-7, with 7 bases matching TRBD1. The length of the CDR3 is 18 residues. The germline CDR1 and CDR2 sequences are MNHEY and SVGEGT. Trimming removed 2 bases from V and 1 base from J; junction bases left unmatched: 14. CDR3 amino acids: CASSYVPTGVIDSYEQYF. As DNA, the CDR3 is TGTGCCAGCAGTTACGTACCCACAGGGGTAATTGATTCCTACGAGCAGTACTTC.

This clone was seen a handful of times. The chain carries TRBV10-3 and TRBJ2-7, with TRBD2 matching 12 bases. Germline V CDR1 and CDR2: ENHRY, SYGVKD. The CDR3 is 17 amino acids. J lost 6 bases, V lost 0 bases, and 9 bases had no gene match. The CDR3 coding sequence is TGTGCCATCAGTGAGTCGGGGCCATCTAGCGGGAGGGCCGAGCAGTACTTC. It codes for CAISESGPSSGRAEQYF.

The chain has TRBV7-9 and TRBJ1-6, with D unclear. Between the trimmed V and J ends, which lost 2 bases and 7 bases, there was a span of 9 bases. The germline gives CDR1 SEHNR, CDR2 FQNEAQ (reference sequence). The CDR3 is 14 residues long. The CDR3 loop is CASSLQDGNSPLHF. For the CDR3, the DNA is TGTGCCAGCAGCTTACAGGATGGAAATTCACCCCTCCACTTT.

The rearrangement links TRBV12-5 to TRBJ2-5; 10 bases match TRBD2. This CDR3 has 16 amino acids. In germline, CDR1 is LGHNT, CDR2 FRNRAP. J was trimmed by 5 bases and V by 5 bases; bases with no gene match: 11. The CDR3 spells CASGGEAGGRWETQYF. CDR3 in DNA: TGTGCTAGTGGTGGAGAAGCGGGGGGGCGGTGGGAGACCCAGTACTTC. Full variable domain (missing parts from reference TRBV12-5 and TRBJ2-5): DARVTQTPRHKVTEMGQEVTMRCQPILGHNTVFWYRQTMMQGLELLAYFRNRAPLDDSGMPKDRFSAEMPDATLATLKIQPSEPRDSAVYFCASGGEAGGRWETQYFGPGTRLLVL.

The V gene is TRBV7-9, the J gene TRBJ1-4, with 7 bases aligning to TRBD1. The CDR3 sequence is 14 residues long. The V segment lost 5 bases and the J segment 6 bases; nucleotides outside the gene matches: 6. The germline V gene has CDR1 SEHNR and CDR2 FQNEAQ (reference sequence). For the CDR3, the DNA is TGTGCCAGCAGCCACCGGGACAGAGATGAAAAACTGTTTTTT. This encodes CASSHRDRDEKLFF.

The chain combines TRBV19 with TRBJ2-1; TRBD2 agrees at 13 bases. J gave up 5 bases and V 4 bases, and 2 bases lay outside the gene matches. The germline gives CDR1 LNHDA, CDR2 SQIVND (reference sequence). The CDR3 consists of 15 residues. CDR3 region: CASSTLAGGHNEQFF. In nucleotides, the CDR3 is TGTGCCAGTAGTACACTAGCGGGAGGGCACAATGAGCAGTTCTTC.

The chain recombines TRBV30 with TRBJ1-1, with D uncertain. V was clipped by 2 bases and J by 4 bases, with 8 bases between them. The CDR3 runs to 12 residues. Looked up from germline, CDR1 is GTSNPN and CDR2 is SVGIG (reference sequence). Written as DNA, the CDR3 is TGTGCCTGGAGTTCGGGGAGCACTGAAGCTTTCTTT. Residues: CAWSSGSTEAFF.

The chain recombines TRBV7-9 with TRBJ2-3; possible D gene TRBD1, 6 bases. The CDR3 spans 15 residues. V was cut by 6 bases and J by 4 bases, with 17 bases left in between. Germline assignment: CDR1 SEHNR and CDR2 FQNEAQ (reference sequence). The CDR3 loop is CASRKPGHIPDTQYF. CDR3 nucleotides: TGTGCCAGCAGAAAGCCGGGACATATACCAGATACGCAGTATTTT.

This clone was counted a single time. The V gene is TRBV29-1, the J gene TRBJ2-7; perhaps TRBD2 as D (6 bases). V was clipped by 7 bases and J by 0 bases, with 13 bases between them. Germline CDR1 is SQVTM and CDR2 is ANQGSEA. The CDR3 consists of 13 residues. The CDR3 coding sequence is TGCAGCGCCCGCGGAGGGGACTCCTACGAGCAGTACTTC. Translating gives CSARGGDSYEQYF.

This sequence joins TRBV11-3 and TRBJ1-5, with a possible D match to TRBD1 (5 bases). Germline CDR1 is SGHNT and CDR2 is YENEEA. Trimming removed 1 base from V and 5 bases from J, with 24 bases in between. This CDR3 has 19 residues. The CDR3 sequence: CASSLGQGMAESLHQPQHF. Written as DNA, the CDR3 is TGTGCCAGCAGCTTAGGGCAGGGTATGGCCGAGTCACTTCATCAGCCCCAGCATTTT. Looking up the rest from reference TRBV11-3 and TRBJ1-5 gives the full variable domain: EAGVVQSPRYKIIEKKQPVAFWCNPISGHNTLYWYLQNLGQGPELLIRYENEEAVDDSQLPKDRFSAERLKGVDSTLKIQPAELGDSAVYLCASSLGQGMAESLHQPQHFGDGTRLSIL.

The rearrangement links TRBV25-1 to TRBJ2-7; possibly TRBD2 for D (5 bases). This CDR3 contains 11 residues. Between the trimmed V and J ends, which lost 5 bases and 5 bases, there was a span of 7 bases. In germline, CDR1 is MGHDK, CDR2 SYGVNS. CDR3 region: CASSTGNEQYF. The CDR3 region has the DNA TGTGCCAGCAGTACCGGGAACGAGCAGTACTTC.

Here the CDR3 reads CASSAIAGTGVSYEQYF. The CDR3 nucleotides are TGTGCCAGCAGTGCTATAGCCGGGACAGGGGTTTCCTACGAGCAGTACTTC. This chain uses TRBV6-1 with TRBJ2-7; TRBD1 matches 10 bases. J lost 1 base, V lost 4 bases, and 10 bases had no gene match. The CDR3 contains 17 residues. CDR1 MNHNS and CDR2 SASEGT come from the germline V gene.

The V gene is TRBV11-2, the J gene TRBJ2-7, with 8 bases fitting TRBD2. The CDR3 contains 14 residues. V was pared by 3 bases and J by 2 bases, with 3 bases of the junction left unmatched. Germline V lookup: CDR1 SGHAT, CDR2 FQNNGV. The CDR3 spells CASSFPGGPYEQYF. The CDR3 coding sequence is TGTGCCAGCAGCTTCCCGGGAGGGCCCTACGAGCAGTACTTC.

The table lists this clone with a count of one. The gene calls are TRBV6-5 and TRBJ1-5; TRBD1 matches 7 bases. The germline V gene encodes CDR1 MNHEY and CDR2 SVGAGI. The junction had 4 bases not matched to a gene; V was cut back by 5 bases and J by 3 bases. The CDR3 consists of 14 residues. The CDR3 loop reads CASSPTGFNQPQHF. The CDR3 DNA sequence: TGTGCCAGCAGTCCGACAGGGTTCAATCAGCCCCAGCATTTT.

This clone was seen just once. V is TRBV19 and J is TRBJ1-2; 8 bases map to TRBD1. Germline lookup yields CDR1 LNHDA and CDR2 SQIVND (reference sequence). The CDR3 length is 12 residues. CDR3 DNA sequence: TGTGAAGGCCGGCAGGGGGCTAGAGGCTACACCTTC. Its translation is CEGRQGARGYTF.

The chain recombines TRBV6-6 with TRBJ1-2, with 7 bases identical to TRBD1. Trimming removed 6 bases from V and 4 bases from J; junction bases left unmatched: 17. The CDR3 contains 17 residues. CDR1 and CDR2 (germline): MNHNY, SVGAGI (reference sequence). The CDR3 protein is CASSRGVWDRLSYGYTF. In nucleotides, the CDR3 is TGTGCCAGCAGCCGAGGGGTCTGGGACAGACTTTCCTATGGCTACACCTTC.

The chain uses TRBV7-2 and TRBJ2-1; TRBD2 matches 10 bases. The CDR3 has 15 amino acids. The V segment lost 1 base and the J segment 10 bases; nucleotides outside the gene matches: 7. The V gene's germline CDR1 is SGHTA and CDR2 FQGNSA. CDR3 amino acids: CASSLEASGSGEQFF. Written as DNA, the CDR3 is TGTGCCAGCAGCTTAGAAGCTAGCGGGAGTGGCGAGCAGTTCTTC.

The J gene is TRBJ1-5, the V gene TRBV2; the match to TRBD1 covers 12 bases. Trimming removed 5 bases from V and 7 bases from J; junction bases left unmatched: 9. CDR1 SNHLY and CDR2 FYNNEI come from the germline V gene. The CDR3 runs to 16 residues. The CDR3 DNA is TGTGCCAGCAGTAACTCCGGGACAGGGGGCCTGCAGCCCCAGCATTTT. Its protein is CASSNSGTGGLQPQHF.

The gene calls are TRBV5-6 and TRBJ1-2; no definite D call. The CDR3 contains 14 residues. Trimming pared 4 bases from V and 2 bases from J, leaving 12 bases between. Germline V gene sequence: CDR1 SGHDT, CDR2 YYEEEE. The CDR3 protein is CASSRASPNYGYTF. CDR3 nucleotide sequence: TGTGCCAGCAGCCGAGCGAGTCCGAACTATGGCTACACCTTC. Full variable domain (missing parts from reference TRBV5-6 and TRBJ1-2): DAGVTQSPTHLIKTRGQQVTLRCSPKSGHDTVSWYQQALGQGPQFIFQYYEEEERQRGNFPDRFSGHQFPNYSSELNVNALLLGDSALYLCASSRASPNYGYTFGSGTRLTVV.

The CDR3 sequence: CASSSSGAKNIQYF. CDR3 nucleotide sequence: TGTGCCAGCAGCTCTAGCGGGGCCAAAAACATTCAGTACTTC. This chain links TRBV7-9 with TRBJ2-4; 8 nucleotides align to TRBD2. J lost 1 base, V lost 4 bases, and 0 bases had no gene match. The CDR3 contains 14 residues. The V gene's germline CDR1 is SEHNR and CDR2 FQNEAQ (reference sequence). Full variable domain (remainder filled in from reference TRBV7-9 and TRBJ2-4): DTGVSQNPRHKITKRGQNVTFRCDPISEHNRLYWYRQTLGQGPEFLTYFQNEAQLEKSRLLSDRFSAERPKGSFSTLEIQRTEQGDSAMYLCASSSSGAKNIQYFGAGTRLSVL.

This sequence joins TRBV5-5 and TRBJ1-4; 7 nucleotides align to TRBD1. The CDR3 loop spans 12 amino acids. Germline-derived CDR1 and CDR2 are SGHKS and YYEKEE (reference sequence). V trimming: 4 bases; J trimming: 8 bases; junction bases outside the gene matches: 2. The DNA for the CDR3 is TGTGCCAGCAGCCAGACAGGGGAAAAACTGTTTTTT. Its translation is CASSQTGEKLFF.

The CDR3 here is CASSSTLALGDNEQFF. The CDR3 DNA follows: TGTGCCAGCTCATCTACGCTAGCGTTAGGGGACAATGAGCAGTTCTTC. This chain uses TRBV18 with TRBJ2-1; possible D gene TRBD2, 6 bases. The CDR3 length is 16 residues. CDR1 and CDR2 from the germline V gene are KGHSH and LQKENI. Trimming stripped 5 bases from V and 5 bases from J, with 19 bases between.

The rearrangement links TRBV3-1 (or the pseudogene TRBV3-2) to TRBJ2-7; 7 bases match TRBD2. The V segment lost 5 bases and the J segment 2 bases; nucleotides outside the gene matches: 9. The CDR3 loop spans 15 amino acids. Germline CDR1 and CDR2: LGHDT and YNNKEL (reference sequence). The CDR3: CASSALSGGTYEQYF. The CDR3 DNA reads as TGTGCCAGCAGCGCCCTGTCGGGGGGTACCTACGAGCAGTACTTC.

V and J are TRBV5-1 and TRBJ2-5; TRBD1 matches 7 bases. The V and J ends lost 3 bases and 5 bases, in that order; junction bases with no gene match: 4. The CDR3 is 13 amino acids. Per the germline V gene, CDR1 is SGHRS and CDR2 is YFSETQ. The CDR3 loop is CASSSLQGETQYF. The CDR3 nucleotides are TGCGCCAGCAGCTCACTACAGGGGGAGACCCAGTACTTC.

This chain joins TRBV5-1 and TRBJ2-6, with unresolved D. The V and J ends lost 0 bases and 0 bases respectively, with 7 bases between them. Germline CDR1 and CDR2: SGHRS and YFSETQ. The CDR3 length is 16 residues. CDR3 in amino acids: CASSLGSGSGANVLTF. The CDR3 DNA sequence: TGCGCCAGCAGCTTGGGGTCCGGCTCTGGGGCCAACGTCCTGACTTTC. Full variable domain (rest looked up from reference TRBV5-1 and TRBJ2-6): KAGVTQTPRYLIKTRGQQVTLSCSPISGHRSVSWYQQTPGQGLQFLFEYFSETQRNKGNFPGRFSGRQFSNSRSEMNVSTLELGDSALYLCASSLGSGSGANVLTFGAGSRLTVL.

CDR3 sequence reads: CASSLRQGVDTGELFF. CDR3 bases: TGTGCCAGCAGTCTCAGACAGGGGGTAGACACCGGGGAGCTGTTTTTT. The rearrangement links TRBV14 to TRBJ2-2, with 9 bases lining up with TRBD1. V trimming: 6 bases; J trimming: 3 bases; junction bases outside the gene matches: 8. Per germline, CDR1 SGHDN and CDR2 FVKESK. This CDR3 contains 16 residues. The full variable domain, completed using reference TRBV14 and TRBJ2-2, is EAGVTQFPSHSVIEKGQTVTLRCDPISGHDNLYWYRRVMGKEIKFLLHFVKESKQDESGMPNNRFLAERTGGTYSTLKVQPAELEDSGVYFCASSLRQGVDTGELFFGEGSRLTVL.

The gene calls are TRBV11-3 and TRBJ2-2; 9 nucleotides line up with TRBD1. V was clipped by 5 bases and J by 9 bases; unmatched bases: 7. This CDR3 region has 14 residues. Germline V gives CDR1 SGHNT, CDR2 YENEEA. The CDR3, as DNA: TGTGCCAGCAGCACTGGACAGGGGAGCCGGGAGCTGTTTTTT. Protein product: CASSTGQGSRELFF.

The chain employs TRBV7-8 and TRBJ1-4; D is perhaps TRBD1 (6 bases). V gave up 4 bases and J gave up 6 bases, with 27 bases separating them. The CDR3 totals 19 residues. Germline CDR1 SGHVS, CDR2 FQNEAQ. The CDR3 sequence: CASSSGSNSGARFDEKLFF. CDR3 sequence (DNA): TGTGCCAGCAGCTCCGGAAGCAATTCAGGGGCTCGCTTCGATGAAAAACTGTTTTTT.

The J gene is TRBJ1-1, the V gene TRBV30, with TRBD1 as a possible D gene (6 bases). V was cut by 3 bases and J by 4 bases, with 15 bases left in between. Germline V gives CDR1 GTSNPN, CDR2 SVGIG (reference sequence). The CDR3 is 14 amino acids. The CDR3 DNA sequence: TGTGCCTGGAGCGCCCCGATGGGGGCCACTGAAGCTTTCTTT. This gives the protein CAWSAPMGATEAFF.

About this clone itself: A junction end diverges from the germline sequence, so it may reflect a read error. CDR3 DNA: TGTGCCAGCAGCTTAGAAACGGCGCGGGGGGTTCATTTT. This sequence encodes CASSLETARGVHF. The V gene is TRBV7-9, the J gene TRBJ2-3; TRBD2 aligns across 8 bases. There are 13 residues in the CDR3. From germline, CDR1 is SEHNR and CDR2 FQNEAQ (reference sequence).